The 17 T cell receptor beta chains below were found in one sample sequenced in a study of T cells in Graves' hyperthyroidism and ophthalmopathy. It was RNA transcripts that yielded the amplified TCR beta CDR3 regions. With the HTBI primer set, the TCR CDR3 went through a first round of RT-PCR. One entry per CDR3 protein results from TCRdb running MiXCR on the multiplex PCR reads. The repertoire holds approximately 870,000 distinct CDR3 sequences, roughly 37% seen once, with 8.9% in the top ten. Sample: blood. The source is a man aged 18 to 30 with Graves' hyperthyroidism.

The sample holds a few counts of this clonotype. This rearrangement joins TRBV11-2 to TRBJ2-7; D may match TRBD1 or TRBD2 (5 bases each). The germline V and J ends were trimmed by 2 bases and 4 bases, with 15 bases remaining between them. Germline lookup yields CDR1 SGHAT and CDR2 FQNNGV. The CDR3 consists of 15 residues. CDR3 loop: CASSLIIGTQYEQYF. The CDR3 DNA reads TGTGCCAGCAGCTTAATTATCGGGACCCAATACGAGCAGTACTTC.

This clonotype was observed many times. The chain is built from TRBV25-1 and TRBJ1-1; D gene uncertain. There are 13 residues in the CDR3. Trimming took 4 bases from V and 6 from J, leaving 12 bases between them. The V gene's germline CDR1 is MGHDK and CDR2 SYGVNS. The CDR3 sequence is CASSALTPAEAFF. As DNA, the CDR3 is TGTGCCAGCAGTGCCCTCACCCCCGCTGAAGCTTTCTTT.

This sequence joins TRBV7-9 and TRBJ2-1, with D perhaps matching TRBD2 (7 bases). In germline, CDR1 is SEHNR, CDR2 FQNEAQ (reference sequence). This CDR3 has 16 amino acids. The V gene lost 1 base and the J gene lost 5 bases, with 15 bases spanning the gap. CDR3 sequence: CASSLGPGEGNNEQFF. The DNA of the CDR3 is TGTGCCAGCAGCTTAGGGCCAGGGGAGGGGAACAATGAGCAGTTCTTC.

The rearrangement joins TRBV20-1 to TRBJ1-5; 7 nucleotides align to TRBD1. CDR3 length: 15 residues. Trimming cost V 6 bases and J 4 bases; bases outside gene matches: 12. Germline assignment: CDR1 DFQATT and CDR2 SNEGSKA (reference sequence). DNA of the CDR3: TGCAGTGCCCGACAGGGTGACAGGGAGAATCAGCCCCAGCATTTT. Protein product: CSARQGDRENQPQHF.

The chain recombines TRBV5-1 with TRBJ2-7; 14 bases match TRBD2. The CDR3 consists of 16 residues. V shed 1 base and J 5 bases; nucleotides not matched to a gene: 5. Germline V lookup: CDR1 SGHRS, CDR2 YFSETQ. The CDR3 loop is CASSLTGTSGRNEQYF. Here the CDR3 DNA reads TGCGCCAGCAGCTTGACCGGGACTAGCGGGAGAAACGAGCAGTACTTC.

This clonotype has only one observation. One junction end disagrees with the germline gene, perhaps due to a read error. CDR3: CASSPEDSHEQYF. The CDR3, as DNA: TGTGCCAGCAGTCCGGAGGACTCCCACGAGCAGTACTTC. J is TRBJ2-7 and V is TRBV11-2; tentatively, D is TRBD2 (5 bases). CDR1 and CDR2 (germline): SGHAT, FQNNGV. The CDR3 has 13 amino acids.

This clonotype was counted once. The CDR3 loop is CASSLPGHNTGELFF. CDR3 in DNA: TGTGCCAGCAGTCTCCCGGGGCACAACACCGGGGAGCTGTTTTTT. The V gene is TRBV12-3 or TRBV12-4, the J gene TRBJ2-2; D is possibly TRBD1 or TRBD2 (5 bases each). The V gene lost 5 bases and the J gene lost 2 bases, with 12 bases spanning the gap. The CDR3 spans 15 residues.

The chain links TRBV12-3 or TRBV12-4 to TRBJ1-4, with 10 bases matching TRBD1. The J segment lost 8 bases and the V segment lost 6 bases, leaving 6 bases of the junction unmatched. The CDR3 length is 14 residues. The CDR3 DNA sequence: TGTGCCAGCAGGGTCGACAGGGGGCGGGAAAAACTGTTTTTT. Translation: CASRVDRGREKLFF.

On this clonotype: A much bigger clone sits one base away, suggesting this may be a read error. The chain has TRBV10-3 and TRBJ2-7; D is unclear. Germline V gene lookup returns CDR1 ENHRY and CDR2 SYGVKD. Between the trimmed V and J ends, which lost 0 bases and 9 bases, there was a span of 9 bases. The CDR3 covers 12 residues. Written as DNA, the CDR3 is TGTGCCATCAGTGAGTCGGAATCCGGGCAGTACTTC. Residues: CAISESESGQYF.

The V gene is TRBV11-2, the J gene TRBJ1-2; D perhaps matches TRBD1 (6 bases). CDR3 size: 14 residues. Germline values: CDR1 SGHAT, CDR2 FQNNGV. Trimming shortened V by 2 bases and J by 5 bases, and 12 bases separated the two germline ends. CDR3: CASSLLGGSYGYTF. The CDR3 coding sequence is TGTGCCAGCAGCTTATTGGGGGGCTCTTATGGCTACACCTTC.

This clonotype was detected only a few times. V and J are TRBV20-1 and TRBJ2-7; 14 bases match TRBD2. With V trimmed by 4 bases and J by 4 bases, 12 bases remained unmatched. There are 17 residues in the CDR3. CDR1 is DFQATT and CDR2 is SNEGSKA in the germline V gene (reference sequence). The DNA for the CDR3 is TGCAGTGCTAAGGCCAGCACGGGACTAGCGGGAGATTACGAGCAGTACTTC. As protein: CSAKASTGLAGDYEQYF.

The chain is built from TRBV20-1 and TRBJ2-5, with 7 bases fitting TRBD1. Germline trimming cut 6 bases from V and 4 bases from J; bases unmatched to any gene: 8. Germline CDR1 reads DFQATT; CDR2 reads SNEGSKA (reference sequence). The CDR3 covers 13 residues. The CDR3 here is CSALKGAGETQYF. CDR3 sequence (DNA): TGCAGTGCCCTAAAGGGGGCTGGAGAGACCCAGTACTTC.

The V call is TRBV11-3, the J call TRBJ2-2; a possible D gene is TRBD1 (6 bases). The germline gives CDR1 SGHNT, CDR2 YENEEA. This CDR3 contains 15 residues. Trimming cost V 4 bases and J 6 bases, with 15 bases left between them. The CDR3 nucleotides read TGTGCCAGCAGCTCCACCAACAGGGTGGCCGGGGAGCTGTTTTTT. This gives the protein CASSSTNRVAGELFF.

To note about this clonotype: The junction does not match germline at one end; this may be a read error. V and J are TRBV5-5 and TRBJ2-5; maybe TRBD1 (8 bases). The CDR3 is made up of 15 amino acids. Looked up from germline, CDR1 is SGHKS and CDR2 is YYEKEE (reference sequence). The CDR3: CASSHHGQGGETQYF. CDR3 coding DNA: TGCGCCAGCAGCCATCACGGACAGGGAGGGGAGACCCAGTACTTC.

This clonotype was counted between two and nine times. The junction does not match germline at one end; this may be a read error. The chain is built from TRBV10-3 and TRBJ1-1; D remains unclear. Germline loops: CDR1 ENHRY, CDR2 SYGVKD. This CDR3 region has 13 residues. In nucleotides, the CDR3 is TGTGCCAGCAGTGGCGCGGAGAACACTGAAGCTTTCTTT. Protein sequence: CASSGAENTEAFF.

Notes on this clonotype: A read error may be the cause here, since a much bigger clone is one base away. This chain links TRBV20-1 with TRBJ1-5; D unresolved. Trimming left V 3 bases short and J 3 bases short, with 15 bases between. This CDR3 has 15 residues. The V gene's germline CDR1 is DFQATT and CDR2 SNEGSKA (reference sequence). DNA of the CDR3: TGCAGTGCTAGGGCCTGGGGAGCGCACAATCAGCCCCAGCATTTT. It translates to CSARAWGAHNQPQHF.

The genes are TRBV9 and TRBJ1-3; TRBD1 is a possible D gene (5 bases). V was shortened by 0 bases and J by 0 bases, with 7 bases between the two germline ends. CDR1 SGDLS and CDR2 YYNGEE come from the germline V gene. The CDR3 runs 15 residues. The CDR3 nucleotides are TGTGCCAGCAGCGTAGAAGGGGCCTCTGGAAACACCATATATTTT. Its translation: CASSVEGASGNTIYF.